This T cell receptor (beta chain) came from a study of blood T cell repertoires in COVID-19. Germline V CDR1 and CDR2: SGHTA, FQGNSA. The ends were cut back, 1 base at V and 7 bases at J, with 17 bases in the middle. CDR3 length equals 16 residues. Using immunoSEQ multiplex PCR, the repertoire was profiled, and TCRdb retains in-frame clones only, with some absent. The sample consists of about 160,000 clones, 85% to 90% of them appearing once. This clonotype originated in a woman between 50 and 59 years old who had recovered from COVID-19. J is TRBJ1-5 and V is TRBV7-2, with a possible D match to TRBD1 (5 bases). Sequenced: PBMCs or T cells enriched from blood (not recorded which). The CDR3 loop reads CASSLVVTEVGQPQHF. As DNA, the CDR3 is TGTGCCAGCAGCTTAGTTGTGACAGAGGTTGGCCAGCCCCAGCATTTT.